Listed here are 13 T cell receptor beta chains from one sample, sequenced in a study of technical replicates of blood from a handful of donors. Generated by immunoSEQ multiplex PCR, the TCRdb table keeps only in-frame clones and is missing some. Among approximately 79,000 clones listed, 92% were seen once. The material sequenced was T cells isolated from PBMCs. Receptors were obtained from a human donor in good health.

The chain carries TRBV7-9 and TRBJ1-3; D gene unclear. CDR1 is SEHNR, CDR2 FQNEAQ, per germline (reference sequence). The ends were cut back, 1 base at V and 0 bases at J, with 7 bases in the middle. This CDR3 is built from 15 residues. The CDR3 sequence is CASSLEWHSGNTIYF. The DNA of the CDR3 is TGTGCCAGCAGCTTAGAGTGGCACTCTGGAAACACCATATATTTT.

The genes are TRBV6-1 and TRBJ1-1; 7 nucleotides match TRBD1. Unmatched junction bases numbered 7, after V lost 0 bases and J lost 3 bases. Germline V CDR1 and CDR2: MNHNS, SASEGT. The CDR3 runs 16 residues. The CDR3 region is CASSEAWTGVYTEAFF. CDR3 nucleotide sequence: TGTGCCAGCAGTGAAGCCTGGACAGGCGTTTACACTGAAGCTTTCTTT.

The V and J genes are TRBV19 and TRBJ2-7; 8 bases are a match to TRBD2. The CDR3 is made up of 14 amino acids. Looked up from germline, CDR1 is LNHDA and CDR2 is SQIVND (reference sequence). V shed 4 bases, J shed 6 bases, and the junction held 8 bases outside the gene matches. CDR3 region: CASSTVGSGSEQYF. CDR3 DNA sequence: TGTGCCAGTAGTACGGTGGGGAGCGGGAGCGAGCAGTACTTC.

The CDR3 nucleotides are TGCAGCGTTGAAACAGGGAGGGTTGAGCAGTTCTTC. Protein sequence: CSVETGRVEQFF. This rearrangement joins TRBV29-1 to TRBJ2-1, with TRBD2 as a possible D gene (7 bases). Trimming stripped 2 bases from V and 9 bases from J, with 11 bases between. Germline loops: CDR1 SQVTM, CDR2 ANQGSEA. The CDR3 spans 12 residues.

CDR3 coding DNA: TGTGCCACCAGCGGGTTTACAGGGGAACATGAAAAACTGTTTTTT. It specifies CATSGFTGEHEKLFF. The chain joins TRBV15 to TRBJ1-4, with 7 bases matching TRBD1. The CDR3 is 15 residues long. Germline V gene lookup returns CDR1 LNHNV and CDR2 YYDKDF (reference sequence). V lost 5 bases, J lost 6 bases, and 9 bases stayed unmatched.

The genes are TRBV6-1 and TRBJ1-2; TRBD1 agrees at 7 bases. Germline lookup yields CDR1 MNHNS and CDR2 SASEGT. V was clipped by 1 base and J by 4 bases; unmatched bases: 0. This CDR3 contains 13 residues. The CDR3 DNA sequence: TGTGCCAGCAGTGAAGGGACAGGCTATGGCTACACCTTC. This translates into CASSEGTGYGYTF.

This rearrangement joins TRBV7-9 to TRBJ1-3; maybe TRBD1 (6 bases). V lost 5 bases, J lost 5 bases, and 19 bases lay in between. Germline V gene data show CDR1 as SEHNR and CDR2 as FQNEAQ (reference sequence). The CDR3 has 16 residues. The DNA for the CDR3 is TGTGCCAGCAGCCTACCACAGGGCCCTCATAGAAACACCATATATTTT. This gives the protein CASSLPQGPHRNTIYF.

The CDR3 here is CASRKRQGRNQPQHF. DNA of the CDR3: TGTGCCAGTAGGAAGCGACAGGGAAGGAATCAGCCCCAGCATTTT. The chain has TRBV19 and TRBJ1-5; 7 bases align to TRBD1. The germline gives CDR1 LNHDA, CDR2 SQIVND (reference sequence). V trimming: 6 bases; J trimming: 4 bases; junction bases outside the gene matches: 9. This CDR3 comprises 15 residues.

The chain links TRBV7-9 to TRBJ2-1; TRBD1 matches at 7 bases. Germline-derived CDR1 and CDR2 are SEHNR and FQNEAQ (reference sequence). This CDR3 region has 15 residues. Trimming cost V 4 bases and J 6 bases; bases outside gene matches: 9. This chain's CDR3 is CASSSLGQRSNEQFF. The CDR3 DNA reads as TGTGCCAGCAGCTCCTTGGGACAGCGGAGCAATGAGCAGTTCTTC.

The chain employs TRBV6-5 and TRBJ2-7; 7 bases fit TRBD1. Germline CDR1 MNHEY, CDR2 SVGAGI. The CDR3 sequence is 12 residues long. V was pared by 5 bases and J by 5 bases, with 3 bases of the junction left unmatched. CDR3 in amino acids: CASSRGTDEQYF. In DNA, the CDR3 is TGTGCCAGCAGTCGAGGGACAGACGAGCAGTACTTC.

The CDR3: CASSQYRDQETQYF. Written as DNA, the CDR3 is TGTGCCAGCAGCCAATACAGGGATCAAGAGACCCAGTACTTC. This chain links TRBV4-2 with TRBJ2-5, with D maybe TRBD1 (6 bases). CDR3 length: 14 amino acids. Trimming removed 2 bases at V and 2 bases at J, with 9 bases between. Germline V gene lookup returns CDR1 LGHNA and CDR2 YNFKEQ.

In this sample, this clone turned up once. This rearrangement joins TRBV6-1 to TRBJ2-2; tentative D call: TRBD1 (5 bases). Germline V gives CDR1 MNHNS, CDR2 SASEGT. Trimming took 6 bases from V and 2 from J, leaving 13 bases between them. CDR3 length: 15 amino acids. The CDR3 nucleotides read TGTGCCAGCAGAGTCGAGACAGCCAACACCGGGGAGCTGTTTTTT. Translation gives CASRVETANTGELFF.

This clone was counted a few times. The CDR3 loop is CASSESGGVKAFF. CDR3 coding DNA: TGCGCCAGCAGTGAGTCAGGAGGGGTCAAAGCTTTCTTT. This chain uses TRBV10-1 with TRBJ1-1; the D gene is possibly TRBD1 (5 bases). The V end lost 0 bases, the J end lost 9 bases, and 11 bases lay between the germline ends. The CDR3 length is 13 residues. Germline CDR1 WNHNN, CDR2 SYGVQD (reference sequence).